Shown below are 2 T cell receptor beta chains from a single sample sequenced in a study of shared clonotypes between healthy human individuals. Method: immunoSEQ multiplex PCR; TCRdb's copy keeps in-frame clones and lacks some. The sample carries 550,000 to 700,000 clones, more than 70% recorded once. Sequenced sample: memory CD4+ T cells sorted from blood. Regarding subset: CD45RA-negative fraction. Receptor source: a woman younger than 45 in good health.

V and J are TRBV6-6 and TRBJ2-1; D gene uncertain. CDR3 length: 11 amino acids. Trimming stripped 4 bases from V and 6 bases from J, with 4 bases between. Germline CDR1 and CDR2: MNHNY and SVGAGI (reference sequence). DNA for the CDR3: TGTGCCAGCAGTTTCGGCAATGAGCAGTTCTTC. Translated, it gives CASSFGNEQFF.

This clone came up a few times. J is TRBJ2-3 and V is TRBV30; 14 positions match TRBD2. The V gene's germline CDR1 is GTSNPN and CDR2 SVGIG (reference sequence). This CDR3 has 14 amino acids. The trim removed 7 bases at V and 5 bases at J, leaving 5 bases unmatched. CDR3 in DNA: TGTGCCTTCCGACTAGCGGGAGGGGGAGATACGCAGTATTTT. It specifies CAFRLAGGGDTQYF.